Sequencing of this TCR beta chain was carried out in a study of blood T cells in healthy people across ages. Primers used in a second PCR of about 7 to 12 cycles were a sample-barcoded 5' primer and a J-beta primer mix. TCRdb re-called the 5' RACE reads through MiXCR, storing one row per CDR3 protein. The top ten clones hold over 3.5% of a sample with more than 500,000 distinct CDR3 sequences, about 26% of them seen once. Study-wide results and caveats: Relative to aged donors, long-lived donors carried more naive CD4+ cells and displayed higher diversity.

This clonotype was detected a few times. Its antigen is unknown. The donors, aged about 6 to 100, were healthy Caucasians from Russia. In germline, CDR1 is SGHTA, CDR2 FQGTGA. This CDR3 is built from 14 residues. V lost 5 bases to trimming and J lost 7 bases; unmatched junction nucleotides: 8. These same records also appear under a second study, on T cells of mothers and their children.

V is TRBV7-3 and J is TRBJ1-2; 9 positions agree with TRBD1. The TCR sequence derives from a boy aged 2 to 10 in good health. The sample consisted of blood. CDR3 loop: CASSPTGGRSGYTF. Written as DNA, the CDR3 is TGTGCCAGCAGCCCGACAGGGGGGAGGAGTGGCTACACCTTC.